A selection of T cell receptor beta chains follows, all from one sample in a study of blood T cell repertoires in COVID-19. The table came from immunoSEQ multiplex PCR; TCRdb's copy has only in-frame clones and leaves some out. The table lists fewer than 500,000 clones, about 90% of them singletons, with approximately 2% in the top ten. The sequenced sample was PBMCs or T cells enriched from blood (not recorded which). Receptors originate from a young woman with acute COVID-19. Each CDR3 is given with its conserved first and last residue. The D gene is left open where the match is weak. The listing skips clone size in some rows; elsewhere it reads once, few, many or a size class.

TRBJ1-6 TRBV5-4 NA TRBD1 TGTGCCAGCAGTCTCCGACAGGGCAATAATTCACCCCTCCACTTT CASSLRQGNNSPLHF
TRBJ1-5 TRBV7-9 NA NA TGTGCCAGCAGCTTAGGGGGCGGGGGGCCCCAGCATTTT CASSLGGGGPQHF
TRBJ1-1 TRBV20-1 NA NA TGCAGTGCTGTAGGGGATACTGAAGCTTTCTTT CSAVGDTEAFF
TRBJ1-6 TRBV18 NA TRBD1 TGTGCCAGCTCAGACTCACAGGGGAACTCCTATAATTCACCCCTCCACTTT CASSDSQGNSYNSPLHF
TRBJ2-3 TRBV7-3 NA TRBD1 TGTGCCAGCAGCCCGACAGGGCTGGGGGCAGATACGCAGTATTTT CASSPTGLGADTQYF
TRBJ2-2 TRBV4-3 NA NA TGCGCCAGCAGCCAAGAATACGGCACCGGGGAGCTGTTTTTT CASSQEYGTGELFF
TRBJ2-1 TRBV29-1 NA NA TGCAGCGTTGAGTCTAGACAGACCGGTAGGGACAATGAGCAGTTCTTC CSVESRQTGRDNEQFF
TRBJ2-7 TRBV12-5 NA TRBD2 TGTGCTAGTGGTTTGGTACTTGGGCGGGAGCCCTACGAGCAGTACTTC CASGLVLGREPYEQYF
TRBJ2-7 TRBV2 NA NA TGTGCCAGCAGCCGGACAGCCCTCTACGAGCAGTACTTC CASSRTALYEQYF
TRBJ2-1 TRBV4-3 NA TRBD1 TGCGCCAGCAGCCACACGACAGGGGCCAATGAGCAGTTCTTC CASSHTTGANEQFF
TRBJ2-3 TRBV6-1 NA TRBD2 TGTGCCAGCAGTGAGCGACTAGCGGGGGGGCATAACACAGATACGCAGTATTTT CASSERLAGGHNTDTQYF
TRBJ1-1 TRBV10-3 NA NA TGTGCCATCAAAGACCAGGGGCCTGAAGCTTTCTTT CAIKDQGPEAFF
TRBJ1-6 TRBV3-1/TRBV3-2 NA NA TGTGCCAGCAGCCGGGCACGATCACCCCTCCACTTT CASSRARSPLHF
TRBJ1-6 TRBV11-2 NA NA TGTGCCAGCAGCTTATACTCCGGGACATCCATAAATTCACCCCTCCACTTT CASSLYSGTSINSPLHF
TRBJ2-7 TRBV9 NA TRBD1 TGTGCCAGCAGCTCCGACAGGGGGAGCCTCGAGCAGTACTTC CASSSDRGSLEQYF
TRBJ2-4 TRBV27 NA NA TGTGCCAGCAGTTTATCGAAGTACCCAGGAGGGGCCAAAAACATTCAGTACTTC CASSLSKYPGGAKNIQYF
TRBJ2-2 TRBV4-1 NA TRBD2 TGCGCCAGCAGCTTAGGACTAGCGCTTAACACCGGGGAGCTGTTTTTT CASSLGLALNTGELFF
TRBJ2-5 TRBV2 NA NA TGTGCCAGCAGTGAATCTCGGAGGGGTTGGGGAGAGACCCAGTACTTC CASSESRRGWGETQYF
TRBJ2-3 TRBV20-1 NA TRBD2 TGCAGCGGGACTAGTGAAGATACGCAGTATTTT CSGTSEDTQYF
TRBJ2-7 TRBV7-9 NA TRBD1 TGTGCCAGCAGCTTAAGGGACAGGGACCACGAGCAGTACTTC CASSLRDRDHEQYF
TRBJ2-3 TRBV6-5 few NA TGTGCCAGCAATTGGCAGGGCACAGATACGCAGTATTTT CASNWQGTDTQYF
TRBJ1-3 TRBV6-1 NA NA TGTGCCAGCAGTGAAGCTGGCAGAAGCTCTGGAAACACCATATATTTT CASSEAGRSSGNTIYF
TRBJ2-7 TRBV9 NA TRBD2 TGTGCCAGCAGCGTAGGAATAGCGGGAGGGTTTCCCTACGAGCAGTACTTC CASSVGIAGGFPYEQYF
TRBJ1-4 TRBV2 NA NA TGTGCCAGCAGCCCCCGAAGCCCTAATGAAAAACTGTTTTTT CASSPRSPNEKLFF
TRBJ2-4 TRBV14 NA TRBD1 TGTGCCAGCAGCCAATCCCACCAAACGGACAGGGCGATTCAGTACTTC CASSQSHQTDRAIQYF
TRBJ2-5 TRBV15 NA TRBD1 TGTGCCACCAGCAGAACTAACAGGGGGCCGGCAAACCAAGAGACCCAGTACTTC CATSRTNRGPANQETQYF
TRBJ1-4 TRBV19 NA NA TGTGCCAGTATGGATGGTGAGGGGGCTAATGAAAAACTGTTTTTT CASMDGEGANEKLFF
TRBJ1-1 TRBV12-3/TRBV12-4 NA NA TGTGCCAGCAGCAGGACAGTGAACACTGAAGCTTTCTTT CASSRTVNTEAFF
TRBJ2-3 TRBV9 once TRBD2 TGTGCCAGCAGCCCATACTCCGGGACTAGCGCCAGCACAGATACGCAGTATTTT CASSPYSGTSASTDTQYF
TRBJ1-1 TRBV6-5 NA NA TGTGCCAGAGCGAAACAGGGTCGGACTGAAGCTTTCTTT CARAKQGRTEAFF
TRBJ2-7 TRBV30 NA NA TGTGCCTGGAGACTAGCAGTCGAGCAGTACTTC CAWRLAVEQYF
TRBJ1-1 TRBV9 NA NA TGTGCCAGCAGCGTAGAACCCACTGCTGCGAACACTGAAGCTTTCTTT CASSVEPTAANTEAFF
TRBJ1-1 TRBV14 NA TRBD1 TGTGCCAGCAAGTTATGGGGACAGTCTGAAGCTTTCTTT CASKLWGQSEAFF